This T cell receptor (beta chain) was obtained from a study of Graves' ophthalmopathy and Graves' hyperthyroidism. Trimming stripped 1 base from V and 2 bases from J, with 2 bases between. Germline CDR1 is DFQATT and CDR2 is SNEGSKA (reference sequence). This CDR3 is built from 11 residues. Scientists amplified the TCR beta CDR3 regions from RNA transcripts. The workflow started with a first-round RT-PCR run with HTBI primers and then moved on to a second-round multiplex PCR. MiXCR, run by TCRdb on the multiplex PCR reads, gives a single entry per CDR3 protein. Of approximately 45,000 distinct CDR3 sequences in the sample, less than 65% were seen once.

The sequenced sample consisted of peripheral blood. The chain recombines TRBV20-1 with TRBJ2-5, with D uncertain. The origin of this receptor is an adult man with Graves' ophthalmopathy. Written as DNA, the CDR3 is TGCAGTGCTAGAGTTCAAGAGACCCAGTACTTC. Protein: CSARVQETQYF.